This TCR beta chain was identified during a study of T cell changes during pregnancy in multiple sclerosis. Data came from immunoSEQ multiplex PCR; TCRdb stores just in-frame clones and leaves some out. The table includes approximately 68,000 clones, roughly 89% detected once. The CDR3 spans 13 residues. V dropped 4 bases and J dropped 3; count of bases not matched to a gene: 5. Germline V gene sequence: CDR1 GTSNPN, CDR2 SVGIG (reference sequence). This chain joins TRBV30 and TRBJ1-2; TRBD1 aligns across 7 bases. Sequences were derived from peripheral blood, sampled in the third trimester of pregnancy. The clonotype comes from a female donor in good health, enrolled as a control in a pregnancy study. The CDR3 DNA reads TGTGCCTGGAAGTACAGGGGTGACTATGGCTACACCTTC. Residues: CAWKYRGDYGYTF. The complete variable domain, with remaining parts taken from reference TRBV30 and TRBJ1-2, reads SQTIHQWPATLVQPVGSPLSLECTVEGTSNPNLYWYRQAAGRGLQLLFYSVGIGQISSEVPQNLSASRPQDRQFILSSKKLLLSDSGFYLCAWKYRGDYGYTFGSGTRLTVV.